Shown below are 4 T cell receptor beta chains from a single sample sequenced in a study of regulatory T cells in long-lasting Graves disease. Combining iRepertoire HTBI primers with Arm-PCR of CDR3 regions, the authors built TCR beta libraries. TCRdb re-derived calls from the multiplex PCR reads in MiXCR, one entry per CDR3 protein. Of about 330,000 distinct CDR3 sequences listed, around 15% were seen once; the top ten hold 20% to 25%. The time point: newly diagnosed GD, antithyroid drugs for less than 3 months. Following extraction of RNA from PBMCs, that RNA was used to make the TCR library. The sample was also reused in another study, on T cells in Graves' hyperthyroidism and ophthalmopathy.

Sequencing used peripheral blood mononuclear cells (PBMCs), obtained at new diagnosis, from a patient treated with antithyroid drugs. These receptors all stem from a young woman with Graves disease.

The table lists this clonotype with a few counts. V is TRBV4-2 and J is TRBJ2-7, with D unresolved. Between the trimmed V and J ends, which lost 4 bases and 1 base, there was a span of 11 bases. The CDR3 spans 14 residues. Germline loops: CDR1 LGHNA, CDR2 YNFKEQ. CDR3 DNA sequence: TGTGCCAGCAGCCCGGTAGGGCCATCCTACGAGCAGTACTTC. Encoded protein: CASSPVGPSYEQYF.

This clonotype was picked up many times. The genes are TRBV18 and TRBJ2-7; no reliable D call. With 2 bases removed from V and 4 bases from J, the gap between germline ends came to 6 bases. The V gene's germline CDR1 is KGHSH and CDR2 LQKENI. The CDR3 covers 12 residues. The CDR3 sequence is CASSPRLYEQYF. CDR3 coding DNA: TGTGCCAGCTCACCAAGGCTTTACGAGCAGTACTTC.

With respect to this clonotype: Only one base separates this from a far larger clonotype, so it likely reflects a read error. The CDR3 spells CAWSVGVAYDEQFF. The CDR3 DNA reads as TGTGCCTGGAGTGTAGGGGTTGCCTACGATGAGCAGTTCTTC. The chain uses TRBV30 and TRBJ2-5; TRBD1 might be the D (5 bases). Gene TRBJ2-1 matches the end of the DNA better, so the J call may be wrong. This CDR3 has 14 amino acids. The germline V gene encodes CDR1 GTSNPN and CDR2 SVGIG (reference sequence).

Many counts were recorded for this clonotype. The rearrangement joins TRBV2 to TRBJ1-1; D might be TRBD1 (6 bases). The germline gives CDR1 SNHLY, CDR2 FYNNEI. V lost 7 bases and J 8 bases, leaving 11 bases between the germline ends. This CDR3 is built from 11 residues. The CDR3 nucleotides are TGTGCCAGCAAGGGTGGGGGCGAAGCTTTCTTT. Protein sequence: CASKGGGEAFF.